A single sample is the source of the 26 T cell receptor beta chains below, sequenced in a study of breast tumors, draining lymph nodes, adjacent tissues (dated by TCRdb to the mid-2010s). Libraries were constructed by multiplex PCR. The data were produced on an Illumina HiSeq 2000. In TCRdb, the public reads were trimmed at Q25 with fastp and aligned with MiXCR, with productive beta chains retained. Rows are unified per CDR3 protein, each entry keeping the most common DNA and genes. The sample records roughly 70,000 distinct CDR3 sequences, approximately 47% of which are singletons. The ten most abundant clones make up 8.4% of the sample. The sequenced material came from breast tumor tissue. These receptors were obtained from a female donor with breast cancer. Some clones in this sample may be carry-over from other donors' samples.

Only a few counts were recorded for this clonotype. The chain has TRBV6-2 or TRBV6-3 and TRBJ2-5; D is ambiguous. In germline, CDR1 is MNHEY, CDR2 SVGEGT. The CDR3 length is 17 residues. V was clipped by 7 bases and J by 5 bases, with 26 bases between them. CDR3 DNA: TGTGCCAGCACCCATCTTGCACAGCTAGGGTTGGGCGAGACCCAGTACTTC. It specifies CASTHLAQLGLGETQYF.

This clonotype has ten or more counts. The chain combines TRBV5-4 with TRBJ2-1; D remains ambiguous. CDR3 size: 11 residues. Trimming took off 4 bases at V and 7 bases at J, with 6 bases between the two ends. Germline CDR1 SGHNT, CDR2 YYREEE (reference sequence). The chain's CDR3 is CASSHANEQFF. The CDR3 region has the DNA TGTGCCAGCAGCCACGCTAATGAGCAGTTCTTC. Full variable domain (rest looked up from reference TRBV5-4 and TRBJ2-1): ETGVTQSPTHLIKTRGQQVTLRCSSQSGHNTVSWYQQALGQGPQFIFQYYREEENGRGNFPPRFSGLQFPNYSSELNVNALELDDSALYLCASSHANEQFFGPGTRLTVL.

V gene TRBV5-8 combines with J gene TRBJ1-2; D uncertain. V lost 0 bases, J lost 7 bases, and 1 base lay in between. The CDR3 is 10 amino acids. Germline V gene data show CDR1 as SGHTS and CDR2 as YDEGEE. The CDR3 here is CASSLGGYTF. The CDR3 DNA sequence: TGTGCCAGCAGCTTGGGTGGCTACACCTTC. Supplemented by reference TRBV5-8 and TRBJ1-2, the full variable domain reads EAGVTQSPTHLIKTRGQQATLRCSPISGHTSVYWYQQALGLGLQFLLWYDEGEERNRGNFPPRFSGRQFPNYSSELNVNALELEDSALYLCASSLGGYTFGSGTRLTVV.

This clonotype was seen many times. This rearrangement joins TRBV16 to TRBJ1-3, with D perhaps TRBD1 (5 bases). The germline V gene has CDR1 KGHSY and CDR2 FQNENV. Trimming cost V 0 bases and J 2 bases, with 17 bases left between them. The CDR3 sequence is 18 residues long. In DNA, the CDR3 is TGTGCCAGCAGCCAATCCGGAATATATCGGGGACCTGGAAACACCATATATTTT. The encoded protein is CASSQSGIYRGPGNTIYF.

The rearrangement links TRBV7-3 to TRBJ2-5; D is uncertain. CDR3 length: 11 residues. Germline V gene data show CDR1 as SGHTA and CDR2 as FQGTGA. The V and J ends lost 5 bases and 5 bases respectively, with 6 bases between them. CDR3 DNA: TGTGCCAGCAGCGCCCCGGAGACCCAGTACTTC. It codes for CASSAPETQYF.

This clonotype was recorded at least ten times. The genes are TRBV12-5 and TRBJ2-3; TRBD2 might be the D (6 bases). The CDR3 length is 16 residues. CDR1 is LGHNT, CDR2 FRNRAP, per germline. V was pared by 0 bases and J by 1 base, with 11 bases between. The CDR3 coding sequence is TGTGCTAGTGGTTTGGTACTAGCAGGGCGCACAGATACGCAGTATTTT. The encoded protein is CASGLVLAGRTDTQYF.

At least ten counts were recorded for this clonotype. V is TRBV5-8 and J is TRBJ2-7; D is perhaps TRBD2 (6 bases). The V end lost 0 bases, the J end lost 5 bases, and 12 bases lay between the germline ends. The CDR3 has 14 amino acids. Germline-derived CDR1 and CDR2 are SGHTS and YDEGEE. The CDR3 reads CASSLVGPGDEQYF. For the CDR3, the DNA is TGTGCCAGCAGCTTGGTCGGACCGGGGGACGAGCAGTACTTC.

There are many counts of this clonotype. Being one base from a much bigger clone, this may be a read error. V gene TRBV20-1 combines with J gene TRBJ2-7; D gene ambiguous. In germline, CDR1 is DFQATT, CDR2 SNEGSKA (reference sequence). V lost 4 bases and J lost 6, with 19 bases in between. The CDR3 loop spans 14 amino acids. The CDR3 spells CSATGRGIGSEQYF. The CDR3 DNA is TGCAGTGCTACTGGACGCGGTATAGGTTCCGAGCAGTACTTC.

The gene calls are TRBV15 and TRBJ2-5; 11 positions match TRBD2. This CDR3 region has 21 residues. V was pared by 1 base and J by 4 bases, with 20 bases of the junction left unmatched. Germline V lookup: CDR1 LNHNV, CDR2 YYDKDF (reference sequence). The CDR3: CATSRVRASSSTSGVRETQYF. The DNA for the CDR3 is TGTGCCACCAGCAGAGTTAGGGCCAGCAGTTCGACTAGCGGGGTAAGAGAGACCCAGTACTTC.

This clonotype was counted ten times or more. CDR3: CASSWAGRMEDTQYF. The DNA of the CDR3 is TGTGCCAGCAGTTGGGCAGGGAGGATGGAAGATACGCAGTATTTT. The chain is built from TRBV5-8 and TRBJ2-3; weak D call: TRBD2 (6 bases). The CDR3 is made up of 15 amino acids. The V and J ends lost 5 bases and 5 bases respectively, with 18 bases between them. The germline CDR1 and CDR2 sequences are SGHTS and YDEGEE. The whole variable domain, remainder taken from reference TRBV5-8 and TRBJ2-3, is EAGVTQSPTHLIKTRGQQATLRCSPISGHTSVYWYQQALGLGLQFLLWYDEGEERNRGNFPPRFSGRQFPNYSSELNVNALELEDSALYLCASSWAGRMEDTQYFGPGTRLTVL.

CDR3 nucleotide sequence: TGTGCCAGCAGCTCAGCGGGACCCGTCAATGAGCAGTTCTTC. Amino acid sequence: CASSSAGPVNEQFF. The V call is TRBV7-8, the J call TRBJ2-1, with 7 positions matching TRBD2. With 4 bases clipped from V and 6 bases from J, the junction kept 6 bases outside the gene matches. CDR1 SGHVS and CDR2 FQNEAQ come from the germline V gene. The CDR3 is 14 amino acids.

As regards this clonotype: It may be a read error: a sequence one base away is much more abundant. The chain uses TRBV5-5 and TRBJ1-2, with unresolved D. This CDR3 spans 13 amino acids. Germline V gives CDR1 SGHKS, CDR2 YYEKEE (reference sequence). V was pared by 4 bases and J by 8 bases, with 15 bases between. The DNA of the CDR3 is TGTGCCAGCAGCCGAGGTGGTGCGGGCGGCTACACCTTC. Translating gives CASSRGGAGGYTF.

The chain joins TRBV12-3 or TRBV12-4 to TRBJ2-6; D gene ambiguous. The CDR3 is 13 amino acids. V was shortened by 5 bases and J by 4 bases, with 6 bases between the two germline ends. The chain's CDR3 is CASSARGANVLTF. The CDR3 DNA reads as TGTGCCAGCAGTGCCCGGGGGGCCAACGTCCTGACTTTC.

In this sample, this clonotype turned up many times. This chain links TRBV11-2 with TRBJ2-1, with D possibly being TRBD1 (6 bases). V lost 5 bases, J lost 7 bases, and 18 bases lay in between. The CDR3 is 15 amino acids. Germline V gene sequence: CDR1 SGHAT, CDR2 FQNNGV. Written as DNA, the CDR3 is TGTGCCAGCAGCCTCGGGGACACGGTGGTTAATGAGCAGTTCTTC. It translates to CASSLGDTVVNEQFF.

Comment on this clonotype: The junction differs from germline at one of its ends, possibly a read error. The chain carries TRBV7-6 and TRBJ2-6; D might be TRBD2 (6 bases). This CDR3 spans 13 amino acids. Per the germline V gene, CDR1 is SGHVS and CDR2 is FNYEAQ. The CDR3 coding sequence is TGTGCCAGCAGCCAGCGCGGGGACAACGTCCTGACTTTC. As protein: CASSQRGDNVLTF.

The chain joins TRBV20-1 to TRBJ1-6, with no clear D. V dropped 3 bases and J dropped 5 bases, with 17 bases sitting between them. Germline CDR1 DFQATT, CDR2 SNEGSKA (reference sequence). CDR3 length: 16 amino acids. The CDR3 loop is CSASPVEQPNNSPLHF. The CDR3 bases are TGCAGTGCTAGTCCGGTTGAGCAGCCTAATAATTCACCCCTCCACTTT.

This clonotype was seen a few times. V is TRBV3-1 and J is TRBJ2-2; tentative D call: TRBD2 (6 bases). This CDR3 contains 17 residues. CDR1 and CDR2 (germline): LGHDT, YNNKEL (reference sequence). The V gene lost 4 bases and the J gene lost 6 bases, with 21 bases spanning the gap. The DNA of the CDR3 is TGTGCCAGCAGCCCCAACCCGACGACGGGAGCAGCCGGGGAGCTGTTTTTT. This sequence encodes CASSPNPTTGAAGELFF.

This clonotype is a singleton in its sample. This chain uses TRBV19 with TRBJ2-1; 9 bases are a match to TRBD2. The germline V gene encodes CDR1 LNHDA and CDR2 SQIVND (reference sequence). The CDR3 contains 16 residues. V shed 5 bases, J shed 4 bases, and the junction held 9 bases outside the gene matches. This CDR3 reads CASSPSSGSRYNEQFF. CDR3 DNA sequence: TGTGCCAGTAGTCCCAGTAGCGGGAGTAGGTACAATGAGCAGTTCTTC.

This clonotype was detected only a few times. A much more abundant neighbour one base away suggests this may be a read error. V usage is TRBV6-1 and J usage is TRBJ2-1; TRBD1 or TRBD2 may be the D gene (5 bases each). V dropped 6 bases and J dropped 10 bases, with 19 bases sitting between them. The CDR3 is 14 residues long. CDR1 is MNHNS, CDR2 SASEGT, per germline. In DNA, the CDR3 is TGTGCCAGCAGACCCTATGGGGGTCCCGGGGAGCAGTTCTTC. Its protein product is CASRPYGGPGEQFF.

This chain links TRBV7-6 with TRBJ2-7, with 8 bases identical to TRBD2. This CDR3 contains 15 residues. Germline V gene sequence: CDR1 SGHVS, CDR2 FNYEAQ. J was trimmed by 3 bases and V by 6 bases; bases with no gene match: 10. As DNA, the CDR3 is TGTGCCAGCAGTTCAACTAGCGGAAGCCTCTACGAGCAGTACTTC. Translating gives CASSSTSGSLYEQYF.

The CDR3 DNA reads TGTGCCAGCAGCCCCGGGGCTGGTGCCTACAATGAGCAGTTCTTC. Translation: CASSPGAGAYNEQFF. The rearrangement joins TRBV7-6 to TRBJ2-1; D may be TRBD1 or TRBD2 (5 bases each). The CDR3 covers 15 residues. Germline-derived CDR1 and CDR2 are SGHVS and FNYEAQ. Trimming cost V 5 bases and J 2 bases, with 13 bases left between them.

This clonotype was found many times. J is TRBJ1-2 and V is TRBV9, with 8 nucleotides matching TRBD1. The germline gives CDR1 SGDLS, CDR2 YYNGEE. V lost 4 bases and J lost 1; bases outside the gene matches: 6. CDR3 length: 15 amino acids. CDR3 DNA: TGTGCCAGCAGCACCCGGGACAGGAGTAACTATGGCTACACCTTC. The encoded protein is CASSTRDRSNYGYTF.

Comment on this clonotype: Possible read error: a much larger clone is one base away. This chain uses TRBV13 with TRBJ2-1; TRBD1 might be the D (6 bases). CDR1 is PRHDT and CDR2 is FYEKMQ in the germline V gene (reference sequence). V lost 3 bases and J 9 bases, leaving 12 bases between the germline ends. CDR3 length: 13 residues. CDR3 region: CASSLPRGFEQFF. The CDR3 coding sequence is TGTGCCAGCAGCTTGCCCAGGGGTTTTGAGCAGTTCTTC. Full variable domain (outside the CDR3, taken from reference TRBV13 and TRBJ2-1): AAGVIQSPRHLIKEKRETATLKCYPIPRHDTVYWYQQGPGQDPQFLISFYEKMQSDKGSIPDRFSAQQFSDYHSELNMSSLELGDSALYFCASSLPRGFEQFFGPGTRLTVL.

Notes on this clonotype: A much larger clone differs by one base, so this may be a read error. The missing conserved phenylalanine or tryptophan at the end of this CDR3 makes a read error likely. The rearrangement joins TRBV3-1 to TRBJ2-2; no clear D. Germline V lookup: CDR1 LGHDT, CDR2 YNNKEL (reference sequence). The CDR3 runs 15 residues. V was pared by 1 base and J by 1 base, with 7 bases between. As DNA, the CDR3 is TGTGCCAGCAGCCAAGGTCCAGGGAACACCGGGGAGCTGTTTCTT. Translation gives CASSQGPGNTGELFL.

Here the CDR3 reads CAISESGQNVLTF. DNA of the CDR3: TGTGCCATCAGTGAGTCGGGACAGAACGTCCTGACTTTC. The V and J genes are TRBV10-3 and TRBJ2-6; TRBD1 agrees at 7 bases. The CDR3 is 13 amino acids. V lost 0 bases to trimming and J lost 10 bases; unmatched junction nucleotides: 0. Germline V gene lookup returns CDR1 ENHRY and CDR2 SYGVKD.

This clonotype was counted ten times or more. CDR3 DNA sequence: TGTGCCAGCAGTTACTCGATTGAACAGCTTAATGAAAAACTGTTTTTT. Translation: CASSYSIEQLNEKLFF. This chain links TRBV6-5 with TRBJ1-4; D gene ambiguous. V gave up 0 bases and J gave up 4 bases, with 12 bases separating them. Germline assignment: CDR1 MNHEY and CDR2 SVGAGI. This CDR3 has 16 residues.